This passage covers 30 T cell receptor beta chains from one sample sequenced in a study of cytomegalovirus exposure and HLA in healthy donors. 60 Vbeta and 13 Jbeta primers were used in PCR. Profiling relied on immunoSEQ multiplex PCR, and the TCRdb table lists in-frame clones only, not all of them. The table shows under 200,000 clones, with around 88% occurring only once. The material sequenced was PBMCs. All receptors derive from a woman aged 25-40 years in good health and CMV-seronegative.

Note on this clone: This CDR3 is also generated by other DNA sequences in the sample. The genes are TRBV7-9 and TRBJ2-6; D is perhaps TRBD1 (6 bases). The CDR3 runs 15 residues. V shed 3 bases and J shed 4 bases, with 10 bases lying between them. CDR1 is SEHNR and CDR2 is FQNEAQ in the germline V gene (reference sequence). The CDR3 bases are TGTGCCAGCAGCTTTACAGGGTCCGGGGCCAACGTCCTGACTTTC. Its protein is CASSFTGSGANVLTF.

The chain employs TRBV7-9 and TRBJ2-7, with 11 positions matching TRBD2. V was pared by 5 bases and J by 1 base, with 4 bases of the junction left unmatched. This CDR3 region has 15 residues. The germline CDR1 and CDR2 sequences are SEHNR and FQNEAQ (reference sequence). This CDR3 reads CASSGSGGASYEQYF. In DNA, the CDR3 is TGTGCCAGCAGCGGTAGCGGGGGGGCGTCCTACGAGCAGTACTTC.

The rearrangement links TRBV6-5 to TRBJ1-1, with TRBD1 identical over 8 bases. CDR3 length: 13 residues. The germline gives CDR1 MNHEY, CDR2 SVGAGI. J was trimmed by 4 bases and V by 7 bases; bases with no gene match: 5. In nucleotides, the CDR3 is TGTGCCAGCATTCTACAGGGGGGCACTGAAGCTTTCTTT. Translating gives CASILQGGTEAFF.

The rearrangement joins TRBV6-5 to TRBJ1-6; 9 positions match TRBD1. This CDR3 is 15 amino acids long. The V and J ends lost 6 bases and 9 bases, in that order; junction bases with no gene match: 9. Germline V gene data show CDR1 as MNHEY and CDR2 as SVGAGI. The CDR3 DNA reads as TGTGCCAGCAGCCGTTCGGGACAGGGTTTTTCACCCCTCCACTTT. This encodes CASSRSGQGFSPLHF.

This clone was recorded only once. The chain links TRBV2 to TRBJ2-1; D is possibly TRBD1 (6 bases). This CDR3 has 17 residues. In germline, CDR1 is SNHLY, CDR2 FYNNEI. Trimming cost V 4 bases and J 0 bases, with 16 bases left between them. The CDR3 reads CASSGLGQRYSYNEQFF. CDR3 coding DNA: TGTGCCAGCAGTGGCCTAGGACAGCGGTACTCCTACAATGAGCAGTTCTTC.

As regards this clone: At the DNA level, this CDR3 is encoded by other sequences in the same sample as well. This chain joins TRBV27 and TRBJ1-2; tentative D call: TRBD1 (6 bases). The CDR3 runs 14 residues. Deletions cut 5 bases from V and 5 bases from J, with 15 bases between. Germline V CDR1 and CDR2: MNHEY, SMNVEV (reference sequence). The DNA for the CDR3 is TGTGCCAGCAGTCCTGGAGGACAGTCTTATGGCTACACCTTC. This codes for CASSPGGQSYGYTF.

This clone was observed many times. The chain combines TRBV19 with TRBJ1-5; tentatively, D is TRBD1 (5 bases). Germline CDR1 LNHDA, CDR2 SQIVND (reference sequence). The CDR3 runs to 12 residues. V was clipped by 7 bases and J by 4 bases, with 8 bases between them. Here the CDR3 reads CASKEGNQPQHF. In nucleotides, the CDR3 is TGTGCCAGTAAGGAGGGGAATCAGCCCCAGCATTTT. Combining the CDR3 with reference TRBV19 and TRBJ1-5 gives the whole variable domain DGGITQSPKYLFRKEGQNVTLSCEQNLNHDAMYWYRQDPGQGLRLIYYSQIVNDFQKGDIAEGYSVSREKKESFPLTVTSAQKNPTAFYLCASKEGNQPQHFGDGTRLSIL.

The gene calls are TRBV10-2 and TRBJ2-2, with TRBD2 identical over 9 bases. Looked up from germline, CDR1 is WSHSY and CDR2 is SAAADI. There are 14 residues in the CDR3. With 7 bases clipped from V and 6 bases from J, the junction kept 6 bases outside the gene matches. The CDR3 bases are TGCGCCAGCACCCCGGGACTAGCACCCGGGGAGCTGTTTTTT. Translated: CASTPGLAPGELFF.

The chain recombines TRBV19 with TRBJ2-2; 7 nucleotides match TRBD1. Germline V gene sequence: CDR1 LNHDA, CDR2 SQIVND (reference sequence). This CDR3 has 14 amino acids. V shed 6 bases and J 2 bases; nucleotides not matched to a gene: 3. This chain's CDR3 is CASSWDRNTGELFF. CDR3 coding DNA: TGTGCCAGTAGCTGGGACAGAAACACCGGGGAGCTGTTTTTT.

The chain combines TRBV27 with TRBJ2-3, with a possible D match to TRBD2 (5 bases). There are 15 residues in the CDR3. Trimming pared 5 bases from V and 1 base from J, leaving 13 bases between. CDR1 and CDR2 from the germline V gene are MNHEY and SMNVEV (reference sequence). CDR3 amino acids: CASSTSPGGTDTQYF. CDR3 DNA sequence: TGTGCCAGCAGTACCTCCCCCGGGGGCACAGATACGCAGTATTTT.

This chain links TRBV7-6 with TRBJ2-1; D is uncertain. CDR3 size: 14 residues. CDR1 and CDR2 (germline): SGHVS, FNYEAQ. Trimming stripped 1 base from V and 7 bases from J, with 11 bases between. The CDR3: CASSLDTYANEQFF. The CDR3 DNA reads TGTGCCAGCAGCTTAGACACGTATGCTAATGAGCAGTTCTTC.

The rearrangement links TRBV5-1 to TRBJ2-4; 7 positions agree with TRBD1. The V gene end was trimmed by 3 bases and the J gene end by 8 bases; junction bases not matched to a gene: 2. The CDR3 length is 12 residues. Germline V gene sequence: CDR1 SGHRS, CDR2 YFSETQ. CDR3 in DNA: TGCGCCAGCAGCTCCCAGGGGGACATTCAGTACTTC. This translates into CASSSQGDIQYF.

This chain uses TRBV5-8 with TRBJ2-5; TRBD1 matches 7 bases. With 2 bases clipped from V and 5 bases from J, the junction kept 9 bases outside the gene matches. The CDR3 runs to 15 residues. The V gene's germline CDR1 is SGHTS and CDR2 YDEGEE. In DNA, the CDR3 is TGTGCCAGCAGCTTACCGACAGGGCGCGAGGAGACCCAGTACTTC. Protein: CASSLPTGREETQYF.

The rearrangement links TRBV7-3 to TRBJ2-6; 12 bases align to TRBD1. Trimming at V came to 4 bases and at J to 0 bases, leaving 13 bases not matched to a gene. The V gene's germline CDR1 is SGHTA and CDR2 FQGTGA. The CDR3 covers 21 residues. DNA for the CDR3: TGTGCCAGCAGCTCAAGACCACCGGGACAGGGGGCGGACTCTGGGGCCAACGTCCTGACTTTC. Amino acids: CASSSRPPGQGADSGANVLTF.

This sequence joins TRBV6-5 and TRBJ2-1; 8 nucleotides line up with TRBD2. Germline V gene lookup returns CDR1 MNHEY and CDR2 SVGAGI. V shed 5 bases and J 8 bases; nucleotides not matched to a gene: 8. The CDR3 has 14 residues. CDR3 nucleotide sequence: TGTGCCAGCAGTGTTCGGACTAGCTTGGATGAGCAGTTCTTC. It encodes CASSVRTSLDEQFF.

The chain carries TRBV6-6 and TRBJ1-4; 8 bases map to TRBD1. Germline CDR1 MNHNY, CDR2 SVGAGI (reference sequence). The CDR3 is 15 amino acids. V lost 2 bases, J lost 3 bases, and 2 bases stayed unmatched. The CDR3 sequence is CASSYLTGANEKLFF. The CDR3, as DNA: TGTGCCAGCAGTTACCTGACAGGGGCTAATGAAAAACTGTTTTTT.

The rearrangement joins TRBV15 to TRBJ2-4; 7 bases align to TRBD1. The CDR3 has 17 amino acids. Per the germline V gene, CDR1 is LNHNV and CDR2 is YYDKDF (reference sequence). The junction had 5 bases not matched to a gene; V was cut back by 0 bases and J by 0 bases. The CDR3 protein is CATSREEGQIAKNIQYF. The CDR3, as DNA: TGTGCCACCAGCAGAGAAGAGGGACAGATAGCCAAAAACATTCAGTACTTC.

V usage is TRBV7-9 and J usage is TRBJ2-1; D is uncertain. Trimming shortened V by 7 bases and J by 4 bases, and 11 bases separated the two germline ends. CDR3 length equals 13 residues. Germline values: CDR1 SEHNR, CDR2 FQNEAQ (reference sequence). CDR3: CASIADSYNEQFF. The CDR3 coding sequence is TGTGCCAGCATTGCTGACTCTTACAATGAGCAGTTCTTC.

J is TRBJ1-4 and V is TRBV19, with a possible D match to TRBD1 (5 bases). The CDR3 is 15 residues long. Trimming took off 7 bases at V and 3 bases at J, with 15 bases between the two ends. Germline lookup yields CDR1 LNHDA and CDR2 SQIVND (reference sequence). The CDR3, as DNA: TGTGCCAGTAAGGCGGGGACGCGGGCTAATGAAAAACTGTTTTTT. Translated, it gives CASKAGTRANEKLFF.

The chain joins TRBV29-1 to TRBJ2-1; TRBD2 is a possible D gene (6 bases). V lost 3 bases and J 7 bases, leaving 16 bases between the germline ends. CDR3 size: 14 residues. Germline CDR1 is SQVTM and CDR2 is ANQGSEA. In DNA, the CDR3 is TGCAGCGTTGATGGATGGCCGGGGAGGAATGAGCAGTTCTTC. This gives the protein CSVDGWPGRNEQFF.

The J gene is TRBJ1-1, the V gene TRBV5-1; TRBD1 matches 8 bases. J gave up 5 bases and V 0 bases, and 3 bases lay outside the gene matches. CDR1 is SGHRS, CDR2 YFSETQ, per germline. This CDR3 comprises 14 residues. CDR3 amino acids: CASSLGQGYTEAFF. The CDR3 DNA sequence: TGCGCCAGCAGCTTGGGACAGGGGTATACTGAAGCTTTCTTT.

A single count supports this clone. This chain links TRBV11-2 with TRBJ2-5; 10 bases are shared with TRBD1. The CDR3 spans 19 residues. The germline V gene has CDR1 SGHAT and CDR2 FQNNGV. The trim removed 5 bases at V and 1 base at J, leaving 16 bases unmatched. The DNA of the CDR3 is TGTGCCAGCAGCCTCGCTCCTCCGGGACAGGGGAACCTCCAAGAGACCCAGTACTTC. This encodes CASSLAPPGQGNLQETQYF.

V is TRBV27 and J is TRBJ2-7, with 8 bases matching TRBD1. V lost 6 bases to trimming and J lost 2 bases; unmatched junction nucleotides: 9. The CDR3 covers 15 residues. Germline V lookup: CDR1 MNHEY, CDR2 SMNVEV (reference sequence). The CDR3 region has the DNA TGTGCCAGCAGGTCTCACCAGGGGGCTACCTACGAGCAGTACTTC. This codes for CASRSHQGATYEQYF.

The chain employs TRBV28 and TRBJ2-7; 7 nucleotides match TRBD1. The CDR3 consists of 14 residues. CDR1 is MDHEN and CDR2 is SYDVKM in the germline V gene. The V gene end was trimmed by 10 bases and the J gene end by 2 bases; junction bases not matched to a gene: 11. The CDR3 loop reads CATNFVTGPYEQYF. The CDR3 bases are TGTGCCACCAACTTCGTGACAGGGCCCTACGAGCAGTACTTC.

The chain uses TRBV4-1 and TRBJ2-7; D might be TRBD2 (6 bases). Germline assignment: CDR1 MGHRA and CDR2 YSYEKL. This CDR3 has 15 residues. The V gene lost 2 bases and the J gene lost 4 bases, with 15 bases spanning the gap. The CDR3 loop is CASSQLEGLVYEQYF. The CDR3 DNA is TGCGCCAGCAGCCAATTGGAGGGGCTAGTGTACGAGCAGTACTTC.

V gene TRBV5-6 combines with J gene TRBJ2-3, with D tentatively TRBD2 (5 bases). This CDR3 is 15 amino acids long. The V gene's germline CDR1 is SGHDT and CDR2 YYEEEE. V lost 1 base, J lost 4 bases, and 13 bases lay in between. This CDR3 is CASSLPGNDADTQYF. CDR3 DNA sequence: TGTGCCAGCAGCTTGCCCGGGAATGATGCAGATACGCAGTATTTT.

This chain links TRBV2 with TRBJ2-2, with a possible D match to TRBD2 (5 bases). With 5 bases removed from V and 1 base from J, the gap between germline ends came to 8 bases. The CDR3 sequence is 14 residues long. Per the germline V gene, CDR1 is SNHLY and CDR2 is FYNNEI. The CDR3 DNA is TGTGCCAGCAGTTGGACTGAGAACACCGGGGAGCTGTTTTTT. Protein: CASSWTENTGELFF.

This chain connects TRBV30 to TRBJ1-1; 7 nucleotides match TRBD1. This CDR3 comprises 10 residues. Trimming at V came to 8 bases and at J to 7 bases, leaving 4 bases not matched to a gene. CDR1 GTSNPN and CDR2 SVGIG come from the germline V gene (reference sequence). The CDR3 region has the DNA TGTGCCGCCACAGGGGATGAAGCTTTCTTT. Its translation: CAATGDEAFF. The whole variable domain, filled in from reference TRBV30 and TRBJ1-1, reads SQTIHQWPATLVQPVGSPLSLECTVEGTSNPNLYWYRQAAGRGLQLLFYSVGIGQISSEVPQNLSASRPQDRQFILSSKKLLLSDSGFYLCAATGDEAFFGQGTRLTVV.

The chain carries TRBV25-1 and TRBJ2-7; TRBD2 might be the D (5 bases). There are 14 residues in the CDR3. V dropped 8 bases and J dropped 5 bases, with 19 bases sitting between them. Germline-derived CDR1 and CDR2 are MGHDK and SYGVNS. The CDR3 spells CASLDSTRGHEQYF. DNA of the CDR3: TGTGCCAGCTTGGACTCTACCCGAGGGCACGAGCAGTACTTC.

The chain recombines TRBV5-1 with TRBJ1-4; D gene ambiguous. Between the trimmed V and J ends, which lost 0 bases and 7 bases, there was a span of 7 bases. In germline, CDR1 is SGHRS, CDR2 YFSETQ. The CDR3 has 13 amino acids. CDR3: CASSLGHSEKLFF. In DNA, the CDR3 is TGCGCCAGCAGCTTGGGACATTCTGAAAAACTGTTTTTT.